This T cell receptor beta chain was identified in a study of blood T cell repertoires in COVID-19. Study details: Acute-phase and convalescent COVID-19 samples originated in the United States, Italy and Spain.

Profiling relied on immunoSEQ multiplex PCR, and the TCRdb table lists in-frame clones only, not all of them. The profile shows approximately 89,000 clones, more than 75% of them singletons. This CDR3 is 15 amino acids long. The sample was peripheral blood. This clonotype was obtained from a woman between 70 and 85 years old with acute or convalescent COVID-19. V usage is TRBV21-1 and J usage is TRBJ2-7; the D call TRBD1 from the table was never checked on the DNA. TRBV21-1 is annotated as a pseudogene. Here the CDR3 reads CASSKAGQGWIEQYV. CDR3 sequence (DNA): TGTGCCAGCAGCAAAGCGGGGCAGGGCTGGATCGAGCAGTACGTC.